The 5 T cell receptor beta chains listed next were all sequenced from one sample in a study of blood T cell repertoires in COVID-19. Clones were sequenced by immunoSEQ multiplex PCR, and TCRdb holds only the in-frame ones, with some missing. The table records roughly 150,000 clones, roughly 87% of them present only once. Sequenced: peripheral blood. All receptors come from a human donor in a cohort sampled during active COVID-19.

The chain combines TRBV28 with TRBJ1-6; D perhaps matches TRBD1 (6 bases). The CDR3 runs to 13 residues. Germline lookup yields CDR1 MDHEN and CDR2 SYDVKM. Trimming left V 8 bases short and J 6 bases short, with 11 bases between. CDR3 sequence (DNA): TGTGCCAGCGGGGGGGGCCTTAATTCACCCCTCCACTTT. Translating it yields CASGGGLNSPLHF.

The chain joins TRBV4-1 to TRBJ1-1; weak D call: TRBD1 (5 bases). Germline V gene data show CDR1 as MGHRA and CDR2 as YSYEKL. V shed 1 base and J shed 5 bases, with 11 bases lying between them. CDR3 length: 14 residues. CDR3 residues: CASSQGGTRTEAFF. CDR3 sequence (DNA): TGCGCCAGCAGCCAAGGAGGGACTCGGACTGAAGCTTTCTTT.

The gene calls are TRBV4-3 and TRBJ1-2; no reliable D call. From germline, CDR1 is LGHNA and CDR2 YSLEER. V was shortened by 3 bases and J by 6 bases, with 11 bases between the two germline ends. This CDR3 has 13 amino acids. CDR3 sequence reads: CASSQWEWDGYTF. The CDR3 nucleotides read TGCGCCAGCAGCCAGTGGGAGTGGGATGGCTACACCTTC.

J is TRBJ2-7 and V is TRBV28, with a possible D match to TRBD2 (5 bases). This CDR3 has 14 amino acids. Germline assignment: CDR1 MDHEN and CDR2 SYDVKM. V lost 3 bases to trimming and J lost 2 bases, with 11 bases between them. The CDR3, as DNA: TGTGCCAGCAGTTTCCCTGGAGGCGCCTACGAGCAGTACTTC. Amino acid sequence: CASSFPGGAYEQYF.

The chain has TRBV27 and TRBJ2-7, with 7 positions matching TRBD1. The CDR3 has 16 amino acids. The V segment lost 3 bases and the J segment 0 bases; nucleotides outside the gene matches: 8. Germline CDR1 is MNHEY and CDR2 is SMNVEV (reference sequence). CDR3 in DNA: TGTGCCAGCAGTTTCCTAGGACAGGACCTCTCCTACGAGCAGTACTTC. Amino acid sequence: CASSFLGQDLSYEQYF.